These 20 T cell receptor beta chains originate from one sample sequenced in a study of blood T cell repertoires in COVID-19. Only in-frame clones appear in the TCRdb table, and some are missing; sequencing was by immunoSEQ multiplex PCR. The sample holds some 73,000 clones; 75% to 90% are singletons and the top ten take roughly 40%. The specimen sequenced was peripheral blood. These receptors all stem from a woman at least 80 years old with active or convalescent COVID-19.

The chain links TRBV11-3 to TRBJ1-1, with unresolved D. Trimming took 6 bases from V and 0 from J, leaving 8 bases between them. Germline-derived CDR1 and CDR2 are SGHNT and YENEEA. The CDR3 length is 13 residues. The CDR3 sequence is CASSSEMNTEAFF. The CDR3 nucleotides read TGTGCCAGCAGTTCCGAGATGAACACTGAAGCTTTCTTT.

This clone was detected only once. The chain is built from TRBV6-5 and TRBJ1-2; 8 bases are shared with TRBD1. Germline V gene lookup returns CDR1 MNHEY and CDR2 SVGAGI. Losses at the gene ends were 0 bases for V and 5 bases for J; bases not matched to a gene: 5. The CDR3 runs to 15 residues. CDR3 nucleotide sequence: TGTGCCAGCAGTTACTCCCCTGGGACAGGTTATGGCTACACCTTC. Translating it yields CASSYSPGTGYGYTF.

This clone was detected a few times. The chain joins TRBV4-1 to TRBJ1-5, with a tentative D call TRBD1 (5 bases). The CDR3 sequence is 15 residues long. The germline CDR1 and CDR2 sequences are MGHRA and YSYEKL. With 0 bases removed from V and 6 bases from J, the gap between germline ends came to 12 bases. The CDR3 nucleotides read TGCGCCAGCAGCCAAGAGGCAGGGTTTACTCAGCCCCAGCATTTT. Residues: CASSQEAGFTQPQHF.

The chain carries TRBV9 and TRBJ2-1; D gene unclear. CDR3 length: 11 amino acids. V gave up 0 bases and J gave up 9 bases, with 4 bases separating them. Germline V gene lookup returns CDR1 SGDLS and CDR2 YYNGEE. CDR3 region: CASSVASEQFF. CDR3 nucleotide sequence: TGTGCCAGCAGCGTAGCTAGTGAGCAGTTCTTC.

The chain has TRBV7-2 and TRBJ2-7, with 8 bases fitting TRBD1. Germline-derived CDR1 and CDR2 are SGHTA and FQGNSA. The CDR3 is 14 amino acids. DNA of the CDR3: TGTGCTTGTACATGGGGGCAGGGGGCCCACGAGCAGTACTTC. Amino acids: CACTWGQGAHEQYF. The full variable domain, its missing parts supplied by reference TRBV7-2 and TRBJ2-7, is GAGVSQSPSNKVTEKGKDVELRCDPISGHTALYWYRQSLGQGLEFLIYFQGNSAPDKSGLPSDRFSAERTGGSVSTLTIQRTQQEDSAVYLCACTWGQGAHEQYFGPGTRLTVT.

This rearrangement joins TRBV10-2 to TRBJ1-5; tentatively, D is TRBD1 (6 bases). V was clipped by 3 bases and J by 9 bases, with 12 bases between them. The germline CDR1 and CDR2 sequences are WSHSY and SAAADI. CDR3 length equals 13 residues. The CDR3 loop is CASSDDRTRPQHF. The CDR3 nucleotides are TGCGCCAGCAGTGACGACAGGACCCGGCCCCAGCATTTT.

V usage is TRBV20-1 and J usage is TRBJ1-6, with D perhaps matching TRBD1 (5 bases). Germline V CDR1 and CDR2: DFQATT, SNEGSKA (reference sequence). There are 11 residues in the CDR3. The V end was cut by 3 bases, the J end by 9 bases, with 6 bases between. CDR3: CSARGGSPLHF. CDR3 nucleotide sequence: TGCAGTGCTAGGGGGGGTTCACCCCTCCACTTT.

This clone was observed a handful of times. V and J are TRBV7-2 and TRBJ2-2; tentatively, D is TRBD1 (5 bases). Trimming shortened V by 2 bases and J by 4 bases, and 11 bases separated the two germline ends. The CDR3 consists of 15 residues. Germline loops: CDR1 SGHTA, CDR2 FQGNSA. The CDR3 is CASSLQGIGTGELFF. As DNA, the CDR3 is TGTGCCAGCAGCTTACAGGGTATTGGCACCGGGGAGCTGTTTTTT. The entire variable domain, with the rest obtained from reference TRBV7-2 and TRBJ2-2, is as follows: GAGVSQSPSNKVTEKGKDVELRCDPISGHTALYWYRQSLGQGLEFLIYFQGNSAPDKSGLPSDRFSAERTGGSVSTLTIQRTQQEDSAVYLCASSLQGIGTGELFFGEGSRLTVL.

The genes are TRBV7-3 and TRBJ1-4; 8 positions agree with TRBD1. J gave up 10 bases and V 10 bases, and 8 bases lay outside the gene matches. This CDR3 comprises 12 residues. Germline lookup yields CDR1 SGHTA and CDR2 FQGTGA. CDR3 protein: CAIRGLLGKLFF. The CDR3, as DNA: TGTGCCATCAGGGGGCTTTTAGGAAAACTGTTTTTT.

The chain employs TRBV11-2 and TRBJ1-2, with 8 bases that match TRBD1. The CDR3 contains 13 residues. V was pared by 5 bases and J by 5 bases, with 4 bases of the junction left unmatched. Germline loops: CDR1 SGHAT, CDR2 FQNNGV. The CDR3 region is CASSVNRGYGYTF. CDR3 nucleotide sequence: TGTGCCAGCAGCGTCAACAGGGGGTATGGCTACACCTTC.

The rearrangement joins TRBV27 to TRBJ1-2, with D tentatively TRBD1 (5 bases). Germline CDR1 and CDR2: MNHEY and SMNVEV (reference sequence). This CDR3 has 14 amino acids. Deletions cut 7 bases from V and 3 bases from J, with 15 bases between. The CDR3 DNA reads as TGTGCCAGCACCCAGGGACGGGGGGACTATGGCTACACCTTC. Its translation is CASTQGRGDYGYTF.

This clone occurred once. The chain employs TRBV25-1 and TRBJ2-2, with 7 bases matching TRBD2. The junction had 6 bases not matched to a gene; V was cut back by 3 bases and J by 2 bases. From germline, CDR1 is MGHDK and CDR2 SYGVNS. This CDR3 contains 16 residues. The CDR3 DNA sequence: TGTGCCAGCAGTGACCCCAGCGGGACCAACACCGGGGAGCTGTTTTTT. Its translation is CASSDPSGTNTGELFF.

Concerning this clone: The junction departs from the called germline gene at one end, perhaps through a read error. The genes are TRBV11-3 and TRBJ2-5; TRBD2 is a possible D gene (5 bases). The CDR3 consists of 12 residues. From germline, CDR1 is SGHNT and CDR2 YENEEA. CDR3 in amino acids: CASSLEGENQYF. CDR3 nucleotide sequence: TGTGCCAGCAGCTTAGAGGGAGAGAACCAGTACTTC.

This chain joins TRBV7-9 and TRBJ1-1; no definite D call. The CDR3 runs 13 residues. CDR1 is SEHNR and CDR2 is FQNEAQ in the germline V gene (reference sequence). The ends were cut back, 2 bases at V and 0 bases at J, with 4 bases in the middle. The CDR3 region has the DNA TGTGCCAGCAGCTTACACATGAACACTGAAGCTTTCTTT. The encoded protein is CASSLHMNTEAFF.

The chain has TRBV30 and TRBJ1-5, with TRBD1 as a possible D gene (5 bases). V lost 1 base and J lost 5, with 15 bases in between. CDR1 GTSNPN and CDR2 SVGIG come from the germline V gene (reference sequence). CDR3 length: 15 residues. CDR3 residues: CAWSAIQGEDQPQHF. CDR3 sequence (DNA): TGTGCCTGGAGTGCCATCCAGGGTGAGGATCAGCCCCAGCATTTT.

The chain joins TRBV6-6 to TRBJ2-5; D perhaps matches TRBD1 (5 bases). Germline V gene lookup returns CDR1 MNHNY and CDR2 SVGAGI (reference sequence). The V and J ends lost 2 bases and 2 bases respectively, with 9 bases between them. This CDR3 is built from 14 residues. The CDR3 protein is CASSYGAEQETQYF. CDR3 in DNA: TGTGCCAGCAGTTACGGGGCGGAACAAGAGACCCAGTACTTC.

The J gene is TRBJ2-7, the V gene TRBV2; D remains unclear. Germline assignment: CDR1 SNHLY and CDR2 FYNNEI. This CDR3 spans 15 amino acids. Trimming took off 0 bases at V and 5 bases at J, with 14 bases between the two ends. Here the CDR3 reads CASSEAGQVRHEQYF. CDR3 DNA: TGTGCCAGCAGTGAAGCTGGCCAGGTTCGCCACGAGCAGTACTTC.

Of note for this clone: This same CDR3 is encoded by further DNA sequences in the sample. This chain connects TRBV5-1 to TRBJ1-6; 7 nucleotides align to TRBD1. The length of the CDR3 is 15 residues. Trimming cost V 0 bases and J 7 bases; bases outside gene matches: 4. The germline V gene encodes CDR1 SGHRS and CDR2 YFSETQ. CDR3 amino acids: CASSLDGTANSPLHF. The CDR3 bases are TGCGCCAGCAGCTTGGACGGGACAGCCAATTCACCCCTCCACTTT. The full variable domain, with the rest looked up from reference TRBV5-1 and TRBJ1-6, is KAGVTQTPRYLIKTRGQQVTLSCSPISGHRSVSWYQQTPGQGLQFLFEYFSETQRNKGNFPGRFSGRQFSNSRSEMNVSTLELGDSALYLCASSLDGTANSPLHFGNGTRLTVT.

This chain uses TRBV11-3 with TRBJ2-3; D is perhaps TRBD2 (6 bases). CDR3 length: 16 residues. Germline CDR1 is SGHNT and CDR2 is YENEEA. The V gene lost 5 bases and the J gene lost 1 base, with 16 bases spanning the gap. CDR3 region: CASSPASRERTDTQYF. CDR3 DNA: TGTGCCAGCAGCCCGGCCTCCCGGGAGCGCACAGATACGCAGTATTTT.

The chain combines TRBV6-2 or TRBV6-3 with TRBJ1-1; D is perhaps TRBD1 (5 bases). V gave up 2 bases and J gave up 0 bases, with 13 bases separating them. CDR3 size: 16 residues. Germline V lookup: CDR1 MNHEY, CDR2 SVGEGT. Here the CDR3 reads CASSYPRQLMNTEAFF. CDR3 coding DNA: TGTGCCAGCAGTTACCCCCGACAGTTAATGAACACTGAAGCTTTCTTT.